A single T cell receptor (beta chain) is shown here with its context. What it binds is unknown. Sequenced by immunoSEQ multiplex PCR; TCRdb stores in-frame clones only, minus some. This sample has about 150,000 clones, with 92% found just once. The data are from a study of T cell responses to AZD1222 COVID-19 vaccine. It was second doses at about 4 or about 12 weeks that were pooled. There are 14 residues in the CDR3. CDR1 and CDR2 from the germline V gene are SGHTS and YDEGEE. Trimming pared 5 bases from V and 2 bases from J, leaving 11 bases between. Findings of the study overall: At 160-218 and 743-854, vaccine-associated CD4 TCRs were dominant, and they spanned spike. Among spike-specific TCRs, nearly half reportedly target unmutated variant regions.

Source: peripheral blood, taken 28 days after the second AZD1222 dose. V and J are TRBV5-8 and TRBJ1-5; D possibly corresponds to TRBD1 (5 bases). The source of this sequence is an adult who received the AZD1222 COVID-19 vaccine. Written as DNA, the CDR3 is TGTGCCAGCAGTCGGAGACAGCGCAATCAGCCCCAGCATTTT. Residues: CASSRRQRNQPQHF.